This T cell receptor (beta chain) stems from a study of T cell responses to AZD1222 COVID-19 vaccine. With V trimmed by 3 bases and J by 0 bases, 6 bases remained unmatched. The CDR3 totals 15 residues. CDR1 SGHNT and CDR2 YYREEE come from the germline V gene (reference sequence). On this clone: What it binds is unknown.

Whole-study results and caveats: Unmutated variant regions are reportedly targeted by nearly half of spike-specific TCRs. Scientists sampled the repertoires only once the peak T cell response had passed. The sample set comprised mostly white British donors with more females, and clonal diversity was possibly underestimated. Once two AZD1222 doses were given, Spike-specific TCR breadth and depth went up.

Some clones are missing from TCRdb's copy, which holds only in-frame ones; the method was immunoSEQ multiplex PCR. Found here are 20,000 to 30,000 clones, more than 75% of them singletons; the top ten hold about 35%. The specimen was peripheral blood, collected 28 days after the second AZD1222 dose. This TCR was sampled from an adult who received the AZD1222 COVID-19 vaccine. The chain recombines TRBV5-4 with TRBJ2-7; 7 positions match TRBD1. The CDR3 here is CASSSIGQDSYEQYF. The CDR3 nucleotides read TGTGCCAGCAGCTCAATCGGACAGGACTCCTACGAGCAGTACTTC.